This entry lists 28 T cell receptor beta chains sequenced from one sample in a study of blood T cell repertoires in COVID-19. Generated by immunoSEQ multiplex PCR, the TCRdb table keeps only in-frame clones and is missing some. The data contain fewer than 300,000 clones, less than 90% of them singletons. The source material was peripheral blood. Receptors were obtained from a woman in her twenties or thirties with COVID-19, enrolled during active disease.

This chain links TRBV3-1 (or the pseudogene TRBV3-2) with TRBJ1-2; 7 bases are a match to TRBD1. The CDR3 sequence is 14 residues long. Germline values: CDR1 LGHDT, CDR2 YNNKEL (reference sequence). The trim removed 3 bases at V and 7 bases at J, leaving 8 bases unmatched. CDR3 DNA sequence: TGTGCCAGCAGCCACTGGACAGGACCCTTTGGCTACACCTTC. It encodes CASSHWTGPFGYTF.

This clone was recorded only once. The chain recombines TRBV5-4 with TRBJ2-5, with TRBD1 identical over 10 bases. Germline V gene sequence: CDR1 SGHNT, CDR2 YYREEE (reference sequence). This CDR3 is 14 amino acids long. V shed 3 bases, J shed 5 bases, and the junction held 4 bases outside the gene matches. CDR3 loop: CASSSGQGVETQYF. In nucleotides, the CDR3 is TGTGCCAGCAGCTCAGGACAGGGGGTCGAGACCCAGTACTTC.

With respect to this clone: Within the sample, other DNA sequences also encode this same CDR3. This chain connects TRBV13 to TRBJ2-3, with D uncertain. Germline V gene sequence: CDR1 PRHDT, CDR2 FYEKMQ (reference sequence). With 5 bases removed from V and 4 bases from J, the gap between germline ends came to 7 bases. The CDR3 loop spans 12 amino acids. The CDR3 DNA is TGTGCCAGCAGCCTGAGCCCAGATACGCAGTATTTT. This translates into CASSLSPDTQYF.

This chain joins TRBV2 and TRBJ1-1; TRBD1 aligns across 7 bases. V dropped 4 bases and J dropped 0; count of bases not matched to a gene: 26. Germline V lookup: CDR1 SNHLY, CDR2 FYNNEI. The CDR3 has 22 residues. DNA of the CDR3: TGTGCCAGCAGTGTTCCCTCGGGGGTAAGCGGACAGGAAACCTTTTTGAACACTGAAGCTTTCTTT. Its translation: CASSVPSGVSGQETFLNTEAFF.

The chain employs TRBV4-1 and TRBJ2-3; D possibly corresponds to TRBD1 (7 bases). Germline V CDR1 and CDR2: MGHRA, YSYEKL. The length of the CDR3 is 15 residues. V shed 1 base and J shed 5 bases, with 13 bases lying between them. The CDR3 coding sequence is TGCGCCAGCAGCCAAGCAGGTCAGGGGGGAGATACGCAGTATTTT. Its protein product is CASSQAGQGGDTQYF.

This chain links TRBV19 with TRBJ2-3; 8 bases agree with TRBD2. CDR3 length: 15 residues. Looked up from germline, CDR1 is LNHDA and CDR2 is SQIVND (reference sequence). Trimming at V came to 8 bases and at J to 0 bases, leaving 7 bases not matched to a gene. The DNA of the CDR3 is TGTGCCAGTCTCAGCGGGGGCCGCAGCACAGATACGCAGTATTTT. Translation gives CASLSGGRSTDTQYF.

J is TRBJ1-1 and V is TRBV27; 9 bases align to TRBD1. After removal of 3 bases from V and 2 bases from J, the junction contained 10 bases not matched to a gene. The CDR3 sequence is 17 residues long. From germline, CDR1 is MNHEY and CDR2 SMNVEV (reference sequence). CDR3 amino acids: CASSFYLQGAANTEAFF. CDR3 sequence (DNA): TGTGCCAGCAGTTTCTACTTACAGGGGGCAGCTAACACTGAAGCTTTCTTT.

The chain uses TRBV10-2 and TRBJ2-7; the match to TRBD2 covers 14 bases. This CDR3 is built from 16 residues. Trimming took 4 bases from V and 5 from J; bases not matched to a gene: 7. From germline, CDR1 is WSHSY and CDR2 SAAADI. The DNA of the CDR3 is TGCGCCAGCAGTGGGACTAGCGGGGGGATCACCCACGAGCAGTACTTC. It translates to CASSGTSGGITHEQYF.

The chain recombines TRBV21-1 with TRBJ2-7; the table's D call TRBD2 went unverified against the DNA. TRBV21-1 is marked as a pseudogene. The CDR3 loop spans 15 amino acids. The CDR3 reads CASSLPREGPYEQYF. CDR3 coding DNA: TGTGCCAGCAGCCTCCCTCGGGAGGGGCCCTACGAGCAGTACTTC.

The chain employs TRBV9 and TRBJ2-5, with 9 bases aligning to TRBD2. The germline CDR1 and CDR2 sequences are SGDLS and YYNGEE. CDR3 length: 18 residues. The trim removed 3 bases at V and 4 bases at J, leaving 16 bases unmatched. The CDR3 sequence is CASSEISPAGLAGETQYF. The CDR3, as DNA: TGTGCCAGCAGCGAAATTTCGCCGGCGGGACTAGCTGGAGAGACCCAGTACTTC.

This chain links TRBV19 with TRBJ2-7, with D perhaps TRBD2 (6 bases). The V end was cut by 5 bases, the J end by 2 bases, with 10 bases between. This CDR3 contains 13 residues. Looked up from germline, CDR1 is LNHDA and CDR2 is SQIVND (reference sequence). CDR3 nucleotides: TGTGCCAGTAGTGCGGGACCAACCTACGAGCAGTACTTC. It is translated as CASSAGPTYEQYF. Full variable domain (missing parts from reference TRBV19 and TRBJ2-7): DGGITQSPKYLFRKEGQNVTLSCEQNLNHDAMYWYRQDPGQGLRLIYYSQIVNDFQKGDIAEGYSVSREKKESFPLTVTSAQKNPTAFYLCASSAGPTYEQYFGPGTRLTVT.

The V call is TRBV20-1, the J call TRBJ1-2; D is possibly TRBD1 (5 bases). The CDR3 is 11 amino acids. V was pared by 5 bases and J by 5 bases, with 9 bases between. Per the germline V gene, CDR1 is DFQATT and CDR2 is SNEGSKA (reference sequence). The chain's CDR3 is CSAPGVYGYTF. CDR3 sequence (DNA): TGCAGTGCTCCGGGGGTTTATGGCTACACCTTC.

This CDR3 is CASSRLAGGGKNIQYF. The CDR3 nucleotides read TGTGCCAGCAGCCGACTAGCGGGGGGCGGCAAAAACATTCAGTACTTC. The chain carries TRBV3-1 (or the pseudogene TRBV3-2) and TRBJ2-4; 13 bases line up with TRBD2. Per germline, CDR1 LGHDT and CDR2 YNNKEL (reference sequence). This CDR3 comprises 16 residues. With 4 bases clipped from V and 3 bases from J, the junction kept 3 bases outside the gene matches.

The genes are TRBV27 and TRBJ1-1; no clear D. Trimming took off 4 bases at V and 3 bases at J, with 3 bases between the two ends. Germline-derived CDR1 and CDR2 are MNHEY and SMNVEV (reference sequence). The CDR3 runs to 11 residues. CDR3 nucleotides: TGTGCCAGCAGTTCCTACACTGAAGCTTTCTTT. It translates to CASSSYTEAFF.

The gene calls are TRBV4-2 and TRBJ1-2; D is ambiguous. V lost 3 bases, J lost 5 bases, and 22 bases lay in between. The CDR3 runs to 17 residues. Germline V gene data show CDR1 as LGHNA and CDR2 as YNFKEQ. CDR3 nucleotides: TGTGCCAGCAGCCAGAAATCAGAGGTCGGGGTAAGGTATGGCTACACCTTC. Translated, it gives CASSQKSEVGVRYGYTF.

A few counts support this clone. V and J are TRBV6-2 or TRBV6-3 and TRBJ1-5; 7 nucleotides line up with TRBD1. Germline values: CDR1 MNHEY, CDR2 SVGEGT. The ends lost 2 bases at V and 3 bases at J; junction bases unmatched: 4. This CDR3 has 15 amino acids. This CDR3 reads CASSYRDRVNQPQHF. In DNA form, the CDR3 reads TGTGCCAGCAGTTACCGTGACAGGGTCAATCAGCCCCAGCATTTT.

The chain recombines TRBV19 with TRBJ2-4; TRBD2 matches at 16 bases. Germline CDR1 LNHDA, CDR2 SQIVND (reference sequence). The V and J ends lost 3 bases and 7 bases, in that order; junction bases with no gene match: 12. The length of the CDR3 is 19 residues. This chain's CDR3 is CASSILGLAGGPIDNIQYF. CDR3 nucleotide sequence: TGTGCCAGTAGTATTTTGGGACTAGCGGGGGGGCCGATCGATAACATTCAGTACTTC.

This clone was detected a few times. The CDR3 DNA is TGTGCCAGCAGCCTGAGGACAGGAGACTACGAGCAGTACTTC. The encoded protein is CASSLRTGDYEQYF. V and J are TRBV5-8 and TRBJ2-7, with TRBD1 identical over 7 bases. CDR3 length: 14 residues. The junction had 7 bases not matched to a gene; V was cut back by 4 bases and J by 3 bases. Germline V gene sequence: CDR1 SGHTS, CDR2 YDEGEE.

V and J are TRBV10-3 and TRBJ2-7; 10 positions match TRBD1. V lost 6 bases and J lost 4; bases outside the gene matches: 3. Germline assignment: CDR1 ENHRY and CDR2 SYGVKD. This CDR3 contains 13 residues. The CDR3 coding sequence is TGTGCCATCAGAGGACAGGGGGGATACGAGCAGTACTTC. It codes for CAIRGQGGYEQYF.

On this clone itself: Additional DNA sequences in this sample encode the identical CDR3. V is TRBV4-2 and J is TRBJ2-5; 8 positions agree with TRBD2. Germline CDR1 LGHNA, CDR2 YNFKEQ. The V and J ends lost 4 bases and 5 bases, in that order; junction bases with no gene match: 9. This CDR3 has 15 amino acids. CDR3 residues: CASSPLRGGPETQYF. The CDR3 nucleotides read TGTGCCAGCAGCCCCCTACGGGGGGGCCCCGAGACCCAGTACTTC.

This chain joins TRBV7-2 and TRBJ1-1; D is uncertain. Germline values: CDR1 SGHTA, CDR2 FQGNSA. The germline V and J ends were trimmed by 2 bases and 4 bases, with 11 bases remaining between them. The CDR3 is 14 amino acids. CDR3 in amino acids: CASSLRLEATEAFF. The DNA of the CDR3 is TGTGCCAGCAGCTTAAGGTTGGAGGCCACTGAAGCTTTCTTT.

The chain uses TRBV18 and TRBJ2-5; D is unclear. Per germline, CDR1 KGHSH and CDR2 LQKENI. V lost 4 bases, J lost 3 bases, and 6 bases lay in between. This CDR3 has 12 amino acids. CDR3 in amino acids: CASSRPEETQYF. The CDR3 DNA reads TGTGCCAGCTCACGTCCCGAAGAGACCCAGTACTTC.

The rearrangement links TRBV11-3 to TRBJ2-7; D is ambiguous. V was cut by 1 base and J by 6 bases, with 10 bases left in between. The length of the CDR3 is 13 residues. Germline values: CDR1 SGHNT, CDR2 YENEEA. The CDR3 DNA reads TGTGCCAGCAGCTTAGCCCCCCAGCGCGAGCAGTACTTC. Residues: CASSLAPQREQYF. The complete variable domain, with remaining parts taken from reference TRBV11-3 and TRBJ2-7, reads EAGVVQSPRYKIIEKKQPVAFWCNPISGHNTLYWYLQNLGQGPELLIRYENEEAVDDSQLPKDRFSAERLKGVDSTLKIQPAELGDSAVYLCASSLAPQREQYFGPGTRLTVT.

J is TRBJ2-5 and V is TRBV5-1; 13 positions agree with TRBD2. There are 16 residues in the CDR3. V lost 3 bases and J lost 2; bases outside the gene matches: 4. Germline values: CDR1 SGHRS, CDR2 YFSETQ. The CDR3 sequence: CASSWGTSGVQETQYF. The DNA of the CDR3 is TGCGCCAGCAGCTGGGGGACTAGCGGGGTTCAAGAGACCCAGTACTTC.

This clone was seen a handful of times. The V call is TRBV6-5, the J call TRBJ2-5; 8 positions agree with TRBD1. Germline CDR1 is MNHEY and CDR2 is SVGAGI. With 6 bases clipped from V and 3 bases from J, the junction kept 6 bases outside the gene matches. This CDR3 spans 14 amino acids. The CDR3 coding sequence is TGTGCCAGCAGGCAGGGGGCGCAGAAAGAGACCCAGTACTTC. As protein: CASRQGAQKETQYF.

DNA for the CDR3: TGCGCCAGCAGCCCCGGGACAGGGTGGAATTCACCCCTCCACTTT. It encodes CASSPGTGWNSPLHF. The chain couples TRBV10-2 to TRBJ1-6; 9 nucleotides line up with TRBD1. Germline values: CDR1 WSHSY, CDR2 SAAADI. This CDR3 comprises 15 residues. Unmatched junction bases numbered 7, after V lost 6 bases and J lost 7 bases.

This rearrangement joins TRBV27 to TRBJ1-2, with a tentative D call TRBD1 (5 bases). CDR3 size: 13 residues. The germline gives CDR1 MNHEY, CDR2 SMNVEV (reference sequence). V was pared by 3 bases and J by 4 bases, with 9 bases between. The chain's CDR3 is CASSFGQGYGYTF. The CDR3 bases are TGTGCCAGCAGTTTTGGGCAGGGCTATGGCTACACCTTC.

CDR3 DNA: TGTGCCAGCCTCGGACTAGCGGGGGGTTGGACAGATACGCAGTATTTT. This gives the protein CASLGLAGGWTDTQYF. The chain links TRBV11-2 to TRBJ2-3, with 14 bases matching TRBD2. V was pared by 8 bases and J by 3 bases, with 7 bases of the junction left unmatched. This CDR3 is 16 amino acids long. The germline V gene has CDR1 SGHAT and CDR2 FQNNGV.